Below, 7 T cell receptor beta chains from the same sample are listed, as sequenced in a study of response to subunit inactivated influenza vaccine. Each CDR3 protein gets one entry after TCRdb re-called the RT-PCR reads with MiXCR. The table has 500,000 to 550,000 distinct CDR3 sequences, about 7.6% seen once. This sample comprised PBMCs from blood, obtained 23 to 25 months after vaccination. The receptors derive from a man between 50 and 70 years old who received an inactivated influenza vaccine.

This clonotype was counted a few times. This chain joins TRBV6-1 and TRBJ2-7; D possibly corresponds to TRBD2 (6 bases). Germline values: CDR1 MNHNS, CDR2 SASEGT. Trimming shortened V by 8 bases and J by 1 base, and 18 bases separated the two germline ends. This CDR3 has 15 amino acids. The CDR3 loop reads CASSVGGGSSYEQYF. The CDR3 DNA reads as TGTGCCAGCTCCGTGGGTGGGGGGTCTTCCTACGAGCAGTACTTC.

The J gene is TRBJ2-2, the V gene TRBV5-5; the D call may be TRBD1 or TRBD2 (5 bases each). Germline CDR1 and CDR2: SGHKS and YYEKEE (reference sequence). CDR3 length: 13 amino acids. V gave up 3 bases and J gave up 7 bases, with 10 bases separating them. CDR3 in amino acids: CASSSGPGGELFF. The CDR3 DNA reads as TGTGCCAGCAGCTCGGGGCCGGGCGGGGAGCTGTTTTTT.

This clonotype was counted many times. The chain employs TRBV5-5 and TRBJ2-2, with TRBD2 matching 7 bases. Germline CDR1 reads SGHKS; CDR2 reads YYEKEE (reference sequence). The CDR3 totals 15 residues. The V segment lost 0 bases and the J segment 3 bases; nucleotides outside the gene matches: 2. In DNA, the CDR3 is TGTGCCAGCAGCTTGGCAAGCGGGGACACCGGGGAGCTGTTTTTT. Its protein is CASSLASGDTGELFF.

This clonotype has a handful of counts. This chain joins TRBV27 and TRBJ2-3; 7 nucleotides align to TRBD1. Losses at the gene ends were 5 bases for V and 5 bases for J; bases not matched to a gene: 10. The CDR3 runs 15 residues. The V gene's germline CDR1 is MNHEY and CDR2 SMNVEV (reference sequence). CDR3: CASSPTGARIDTQYF. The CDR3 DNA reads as TGTGCCAGCAGTCCCACAGGGGCGCGCATAGATACGCAGTATTTT.

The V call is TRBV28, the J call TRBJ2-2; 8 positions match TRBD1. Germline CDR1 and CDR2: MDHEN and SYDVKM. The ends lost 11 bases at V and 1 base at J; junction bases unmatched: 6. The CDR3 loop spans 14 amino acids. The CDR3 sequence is CAGTGQGNTGELFF. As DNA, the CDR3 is TGTGCCGGAACAGGACAGGGGAACACCGGGGAGCTGTTTTTT.

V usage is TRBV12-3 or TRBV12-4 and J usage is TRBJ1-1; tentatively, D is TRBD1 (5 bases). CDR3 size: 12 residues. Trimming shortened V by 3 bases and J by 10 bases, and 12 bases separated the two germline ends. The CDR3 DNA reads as TGTGCCAGCAGTTTCGCAGGGCGCCGAGCTTTCTTT. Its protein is CASSFAGRRAFF.

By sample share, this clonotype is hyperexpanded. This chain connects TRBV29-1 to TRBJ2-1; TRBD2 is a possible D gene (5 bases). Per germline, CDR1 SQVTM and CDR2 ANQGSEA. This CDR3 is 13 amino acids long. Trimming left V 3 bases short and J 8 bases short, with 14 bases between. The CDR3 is CSVERAPWDEQFF. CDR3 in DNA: TGCAGCGTTGAGCGGGCCCCTTGGGATGAGCAGTTCTTC.